This entry concerns a single T cell receptor (beta chain). CDR1 and CDR2 (germline): SGHTA, FQGNSA. V gave up 6 bases and J gave up 4 bases; unmatched junction bases: 3. This CDR3 is 13 amino acids long. Authors' methods: Amplifying reference gene primers gave estimates of nucleated cell counts. TCRdb keeps only in-frame clones here, not all; method: immunoSEQ multiplex PCR. The DNA gave D and trimming, while V, J and clone size come from that table. The sample contains about 250,000 clones, over 80% of which appear only once. These data come from a study of blood T cell repertoires in COVID-19. Looking at the study overall: Acute-phase and convalescent COVID-19 samples originated in the United States, Italy and Spain. T cells, B-cell-depleted T cells, or PBMCs supplied cDNA or gDNA.

The chain combines TRBV7-2 with TRBJ2-5; 9 bases map to TRBD2. The sequence derives from a woman in her fifties or sixties with active or convalescent COVID-19. The sample comprised peripheral blood. CDR3 DNA sequence: TGTGCCAGCAGAATAGCGGGGGTAGAGACCCAGTACTTC. Translating gives CASRIAGVETQYF.